This T cell receptor beta chain is drawn from a study of beta chain features in type 1 diabetes. This CDR3 has 13 residues. Trimming left V 4 bases short and J 3 bases short, with 11 bases between. Germline V CDR1 and CDR2: SGDLS, YYNGEE. Expressed TCRB transcripts were sequenced, since all the RNA that had been isolated was reverse transcribed. Here immunoSEQ multiplex PCR was the method, and the copy in TCRdb shows in-frame clones only, minus some. The sample holds more than 300,000 clones, roughly 12% seen once. The sequenced sample was naive CD4+ T cells from blood. This TCR was recovered from a man aged 18 to 30 in good health. The chain uses TRBV9 and TRBJ2-7; TRBD2 might be the D (5 bases). DNA for the CDR3: TGTGCCAGCAGCAGACAAGAGGGCTACGAGCAGTACTTC. Translated, it gives CASSRQEGYEQYF.